Below are 22 T cell receptor beta chains sequenced from a single sample in a study of blood T cells in healthy people across ages. The second PCR ran about 6 to 11 cycles with a sample-barcoded 5' primer and J-beta primers. Each CDR3 protein is one row after TCRdb ran MiXCR on the 5' RACE reads. The sample records about 1,600,000 distinct CDR3 sequences, 42% being singletons. Source material: blood. The receptors were sampled from a woman younger than 35 in good health.

The chain employs TRBV25-1 and TRBJ2-7; D is ambiguous. The V gene's germline CDR1 is MGHDK and CDR2 SYGVNS. CDR3 length equals 13 residues. Trimming took 1 base from V and 2 from J, leaving 6 bases between them. CDR3 sequence (DNA): TGTGCCAGCAGTGAATGGCAGACCTACGAGCAGTACTTC. Translating it yields CASSEWQTYEQYF.

The chain recombines TRBV24-1 with TRBJ2-1; D gene ambiguous. V lost 9 bases and J 8 bases, leaving 16 bases between the germline ends. Germline V gives CDR1 KGHDR, CDR2 SFDVKD. The CDR3 runs 13 residues. CDR3 region: CATVPRVGYEQFF. CDR3 bases: TGTGCCACCGTACCCCGTGTGGGCTATGAGCAGTTCTTC.

This sequence joins TRBV12-3 or TRBV12-4 and TRBJ1-5, with 7 bases matching TRBD1. Trimming cost V 6 bases and J 6 bases; bases outside gene matches: 8. The CDR3 spans 14 residues. CDR3 region: CASSHDRVGQPQHF. The CDR3 DNA is TGTGCCAGCAGCCACGACAGGGTGGGTCAGCCCCAGCATTTT.

This clonotype was observed a handful of times. The genes are TRBV4-2 and TRBJ1-2; 8 nucleotides line up with TRBD1. CDR3 length: 16 amino acids. Per the germline V gene, CDR1 is LGHNA and CDR2 is YNFKEQ. Unmatched junction bases numbered 7, after V lost 0 bases and J lost 4 bases. Here the CDR3 reads CASSQEPLTGGYGYTF. The CDR3 DNA is TGTGCCAGCAGCCAAGAACCCCTCACAGGGGGCTATGGCTACACCTTC.

This chain joins TRBV2 and TRBJ1-2; TRBD1 might be the D (6 bases). Deletions cut 8 bases from V and 2 bases from J, with 12 bases between. The CDR3 covers 13 residues. Germline V lookup: CDR1 SNHLY, CDR2 FYNNEI. The CDR3 here is CASGVRGNYGYTF. The CDR3 DNA reads as TGTGCCAGCGGGGTAAGGGGGAACTATGGCTACACCTTC.

V usage is TRBV3-1 and J usage is TRBJ2-1, with TRBD1 identical over 9 bases. The germline V gene encodes CDR1 LGHDT and CDR2 YNNKEL (reference sequence). The CDR3 is 13 residues long. J gave up 9 bases and V 10 bases, and 10 bases lay outside the gene matches. The CDR3 DNA reads TGTGCCACTAAGGGACAGGGTTTTCCTGAGCAGTTCTTC. Translated, it gives CATKGQGFPEQFF.

This chain uses TRBV3-1 with TRBJ2-5; tentatively, D is TRBD1 or TRBD2 (5 bases each). Germline V gives CDR1 LGHDT, CDR2 YNNKEL (reference sequence). Trimming cost V 1 base and J 3 bases, with 12 bases left between them. The CDR3 covers 15 residues. CDR3 residues: CASSQVGREKETQYF. In DNA, the CDR3 is TGTGCCAGCAGCCAAGTGGGCAGGGAGAAAGAGACCCAGTACTTC.

This clonotype was counted between two and nine times. The V and J genes are TRBV3-1 and TRBJ1-4; D perhaps matches TRBD1 (5 bases). This CDR3 comprises 14 residues. The V and J ends lost 1 base and 13 bases respectively, with 16 bases between them. Germline assignment: CDR1 LGHDT and CDR2 YNNKEL (reference sequence). The CDR3 region has the DNA TGTGCCAGCAGCCAAGGGGCTGGCCAGGGTGGACTGTTTTTT. Its protein product is CASSQGAGQGGLFF.

This clonotype was detected a few times. The chain carries TRBV6-1 and TRBJ1-1; 8 bases align to TRBD1. In germline, CDR1 is MNHNS, CDR2 SASEGT. Trimming removed 8 bases from V and 3 bases from J; junction bases left unmatched: 5. The CDR3 is 13 residues long. CDR3 in amino acids: CASDRQGYTEAFF. CDR3 DNA: TGTGCCAGCGACAGACAGGGGTACACTGAAGCTTTCTTT.

As to this clonotype: Relative to the germline gene, one junction end is altered; a read error may explain this. The rearrangement uses TRBV12-3 or TRBV12-4 and TRBJ2-3, with D perhaps matching TRBD2 (5 bases). This CDR3 is built from 15 residues. As DNA, the CDR3 is TGTGCCAGCAGTTCCCTAGCCCCTAGAGCAGATATGCAGTATTTT. Translating it yields CASSSLAPRADMQYF.

This clonotype occurred a few times. This chain connects TRBV12-3 or TRBV12-4 to TRBJ1-1, with D perhaps TRBD1 (6 bases). CDR3 size: 13 residues. Between the trimmed V and J ends, which lost 9 bases and 1 base, there was a span of 12 bases. DNA of the CDR3: TGTGCCAGTCGCAGGGGCCAGAACACTGAAGCTTTCTTT. This codes for CASRRGQNTEAFF.

This clonotype has more than one count but fewer than ten. J is TRBJ2-7 and V is TRBV15; D is uncertain. Trimming removed 0 bases at V and 0 bases at J, with 12 bases between. This CDR3 has 16 residues. Germline loops: CDR1 LNHNV, CDR2 YYDKDF (reference sequence). The CDR3 spells CATSRDVGISSYEQYF. The CDR3 bases are TGTGCCACCAGCAGAGATGTGGGAATCAGCTCCTACGAGCAGTACTTC.

V is TRBV4-1 and J is TRBJ1-6; D not certain. Germline CDR1 is MGHRA and CDR2 is YSYEKL. The CDR3 runs to 16 residues. V dropped 4 bases and J dropped 0 bases, with 10 bases sitting between them. The DNA for the CDR3 is TGCGCCAGCAGCCCTCAGATAAGCTCCTATAATTCACCCCTCCACTTT. It encodes CASSPQISSYNSPLHF.

The chain links TRBV3-1 to TRBJ2-3; D gene uncertain. V lost 0 bases and J 6 bases, leaving 7 bases between the germline ends. CDR3 length: 13 amino acids. Germline CDR1 reads LGHDT; CDR2 reads YNNKEL (reference sequence). CDR3 bases: TGTGCCAGCAGCCAAGACCCTGAGGATACGCAGTATTTT. This encodes CASSQDPEDTQYF.

This clonotype was observed a handful of times. The chain uses TRBV15 and TRBJ2-5, with 8 nucleotides matching TRBD2. Unmatched junction bases numbered 6, after V lost 4 bases and J lost 2 bases. Germline values: CDR1 LNHNV, CDR2 YYDKDF (reference sequence). This CDR3 has 15 amino acids. CDR3 nucleotides: TGTGCCACCAGCACAGCTAGCGGGTCACAAGAGACCCAGTACTTC. Amino acid sequence: CATSTASGSQETQYF.

In DNA form, the CDR3 reads TGTGCCAGCAGCTCCACCCGGACTAGCGTTTACAATGAGCAGTACTTC. It specifies CASSSTRTSVYNEQYF. V and J are TRBV7-2 and TRBJ2-7; 9 bases are shared with TRBD2. After removal of 4 bases from V and 7 bases from J, the junction contained 14 bases not matched to a gene. Germline CDR1 is SGHTA and CDR2 is FQGNSA. This CDR3 has 16 amino acids. Full variable domain (outside the CDR3, taken from reference TRBV7-2 and TRBJ2-7): GAGVSQSPSNKVTEKGKDVELRCDPISGHTALYWYRQSLGQGLEFLIYFQGNSAPDKSGLPSDRFSAERTGGSVSTLTIQRTQQEDSAVYLCASSSTRTSVYNEQYFGPGTRLTVT.

This clonotype was seen only a few times. The chain carries TRBV10-3 and TRBJ1-2; D remains ambiguous. The V end lost 0 bases, the J end lost 8 bases, and 16 bases lay between the germline ends. Germline assignment: CDR1 ENHRY and CDR2 SYGVKD. The CDR3 is 15 residues long. The CDR3 DNA sequence: TGTGCCATCAGTGAGTCGGTAGGGAGTGGGAGCGGCTACACCTTC. This translates into CAISESVGSGSGYTF.

This clonotype turned up a few times. The J gene is TRBJ2-7, the V gene TRBV6-5, with D perhaps TRBD1 (5 bases). Trimming stripped 6 bases from V and 6 bases from J, with 18 bases between. Germline V gene sequence: CDR1 MNHEY, CDR2 SVGAGI. This CDR3 is 14 amino acids long. CDR3 nucleotides: TGTGCCAGCAGCCCTGGCCGGCAGGGTAGCGAGCAGTACTTC. Translation: CASSPGRQGSEQYF.

This chain links TRBV4-2 with TRBJ2-1, with D perhaps matching TRBD2 (5 bases). The CDR3 covers 17 residues. V lost 5 bases and J 4 bases, leaving 21 bases between the germline ends. Germline V gene data show CDR1 as LGHNA and CDR2 as YNFKEQ. CDR3 nucleotide sequence: TGTGCCAGCAGCTACCCACGGGGTAGCGAGAGTTACAATGAGCAGTTCTTC. It yields the protein CASSYPRGSESYNEQFF.

This clonotype was picked up a small number of times. V usage is TRBV6-6 and J usage is TRBJ1-5; D is unresolved. CDR1 and CDR2 (germline): MNHNY, SVGAGI (reference sequence). With 5 bases removed from V and 4 bases from J, the gap between germline ends came to 12 bases. The CDR3 is 14 amino acids. The CDR3 region is CASSQSSENQPQHF. CDR3 in DNA: TGTGCCAGCAGTCAATCGAGTGAGAATCAGCCCCAGCATTTT.

This chain uses TRBV20-1 with TRBJ2-1, with D tentatively TRBD2 (5 bases). This CDR3 region has 13 residues. CDR1 and CDR2 (germline): DFQATT, SNEGSKA (reference sequence). Between the trimmed V and J ends, which lost 5 bases and 7 bases, there was a span of 15 bases. CDR3 nucleotides: TGCAGTGCTCCCGAGCGGAGGCAAAATGAGCAGTTCTTC. Amino acids: CSAPERRQNEQFF.

This clonotype has only a few counts. J is TRBJ1-5 and V is TRBV4-1, with 10 bases identical to TRBD1. Germline values: CDR1 MGHRA, CDR2 YSYEKL. The CDR3 length is 16 residues. Trimming at V came to 3 bases and at J to 4 bases, leaving 6 bases not matched to a gene. CDR3 nucleotides: TGCGCCAGCAGCCATGGGACAGGGGAGGGGAATCAGCCCCAGCATTTT. Translating gives CASSHGTGEGNQPQHF.